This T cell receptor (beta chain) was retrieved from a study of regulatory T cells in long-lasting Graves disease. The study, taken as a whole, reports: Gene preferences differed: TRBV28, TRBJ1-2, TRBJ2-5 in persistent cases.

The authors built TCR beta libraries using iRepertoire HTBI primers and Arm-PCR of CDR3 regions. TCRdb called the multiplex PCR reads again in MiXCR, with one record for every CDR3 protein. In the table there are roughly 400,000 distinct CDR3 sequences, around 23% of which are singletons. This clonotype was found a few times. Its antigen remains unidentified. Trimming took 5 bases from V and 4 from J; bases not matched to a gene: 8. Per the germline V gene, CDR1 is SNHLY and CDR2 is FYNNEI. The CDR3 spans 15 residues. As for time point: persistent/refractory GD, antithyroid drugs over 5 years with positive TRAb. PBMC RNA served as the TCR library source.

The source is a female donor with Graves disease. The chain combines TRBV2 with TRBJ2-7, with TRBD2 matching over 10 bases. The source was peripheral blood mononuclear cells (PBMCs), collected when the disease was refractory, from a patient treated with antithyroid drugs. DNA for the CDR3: TGTGCCAGCAGTCCCGGACTAGCGGACCTATACGAGCAGTACTTC. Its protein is CASSPGLADLYEQYF.